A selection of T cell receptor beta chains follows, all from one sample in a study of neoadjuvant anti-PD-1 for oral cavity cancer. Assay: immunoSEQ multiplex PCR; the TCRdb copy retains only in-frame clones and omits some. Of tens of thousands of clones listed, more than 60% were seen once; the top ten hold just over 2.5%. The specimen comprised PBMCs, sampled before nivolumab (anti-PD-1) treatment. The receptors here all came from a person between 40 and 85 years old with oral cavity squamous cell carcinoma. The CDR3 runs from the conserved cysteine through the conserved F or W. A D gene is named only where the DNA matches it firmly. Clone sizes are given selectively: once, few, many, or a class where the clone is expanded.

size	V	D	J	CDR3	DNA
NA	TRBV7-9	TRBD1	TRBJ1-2	CASSFSGQGYYGYTF	TGTGCCAGCAGCTTTTCGGGACAGGGATACTATGGCTACACCTTC
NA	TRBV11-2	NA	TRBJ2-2	CASSLMGSGGSSLFF	TGTGCCAGCAGTCTTATGGGGTCTGGAGGGTCATCACTGTTTTTT
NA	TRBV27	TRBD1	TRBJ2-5	CASSLGQGAQETQYF	TGTGCCAGCAGTTTAGGTCAGGGGGCCCAAGAGACCCAGTACTTC
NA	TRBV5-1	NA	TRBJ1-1	CASSLEGPSDTEAFF	TGCGCCAGCAGCTTGGAGGGGCCCTCGGACACTGAAGCTTTCTTT
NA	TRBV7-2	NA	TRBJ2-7	CASSTRHLSYEQYF	TGTGCCAGCAGCACCCGACACCTCTCCTACGAGCAGTACTTC
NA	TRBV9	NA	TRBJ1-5	CARQVNSNQPQHF	TGTGCCAGACAGGTCAATAGCAATCAGCCCCAGCATTTT
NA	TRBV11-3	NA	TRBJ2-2	CASSLDGAGTGELFF	TGTGCCAGCAGCTTAGATGGCGCCGGAACCGGGGAGCTGTTTTTT
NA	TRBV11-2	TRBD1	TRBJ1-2	CASSARGGGYTF	TGTGCCAGCAGCGCCAGGGGGGGTGGCTACACCTTC
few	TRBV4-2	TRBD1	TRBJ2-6	CASSQTGTGSSGANVLTF	TGTGCCAGCAGCCAAACCGGGACAGGGAGCTCTGGGGCCAACGTCCTGACTTTC
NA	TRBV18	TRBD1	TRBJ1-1	CASSGTGADTEAFF	TGTGCCAGCTCGGGGACAGGGGCGGACACTGAAGCTTTCTTT
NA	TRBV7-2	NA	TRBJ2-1	CASSSDRRLLNEQFF	TGTGCCAGCTCGTCCGACCGGAGGCTTCTCAATGAGCAGTTCTTC
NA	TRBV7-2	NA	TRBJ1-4	CASSAHRIQNEKLFF	TGTGCCAGCAGCGCACACAGGATCCAAAATGAAAAACTGTTTTTT
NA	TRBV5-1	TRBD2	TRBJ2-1	CASWASGPYNEQFF	TGCGCCAGTTGGGCTAGCGGGCCTTACAATGAGCAGTTCTTC
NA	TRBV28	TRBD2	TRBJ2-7	CASSLASGRDYEQYF	TGTGCCAGCAGTTTAGCTAGCGGGAGAGACTACGAGCAGTACTTC
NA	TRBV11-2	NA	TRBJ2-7	CASSLDSASEQYF	TGTGCCAGCAGCTTGGATAGCGCCAGCGAGCAGTACTTC
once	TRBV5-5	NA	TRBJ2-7	CASSLERDEQYF	TGTGCCAGCAGCTTGGAGAGGGACGAGCAGTACTTC
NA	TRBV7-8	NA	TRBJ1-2	CASSLGQAGSLNYGYTF	TGTGCCAGCAGCTTAGGACAGGCGGGGAGCCTTAACTATGGCTACACCTTC
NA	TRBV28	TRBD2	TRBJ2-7	CASSRPAGTSSYEQYF	TGTGCCAGCAGTCGCCCAGCCGGGACTAGCTCCTACGAGCAGTACTTC
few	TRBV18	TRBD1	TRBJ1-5	CASSARTGSRQPQHF	TGTGCCAGCTCCGCCAGGACAGGGTCTCGTCAGCCCCAGCATTTT
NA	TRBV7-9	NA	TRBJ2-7	CASSQNHEQYF	TGTGCCAGCAGCCAGAATCACGAGCAGTACTTC
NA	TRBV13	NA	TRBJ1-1	CASSLPRDTEAFF	TGTGCCAGCAGCCTGCCGCGGGACACTGAAGCTTTCTTT
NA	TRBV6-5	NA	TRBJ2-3	CASSYSPVSDTQYF	TGTGCCAGCAGTTACTCGCCAGTATCAGATACGCAGTATTTT
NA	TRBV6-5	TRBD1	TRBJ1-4	CASTPLPGGEKLFF	TGTGCCAGCACCCCTCTGCCAGGGGGGGAAAAACTGTTTTTT
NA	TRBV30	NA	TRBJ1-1	CAWGLGISNTEAFF	TGTGCCTGGGGGTTGGGGATTTCGAACACTGAAGCTTTCTTT
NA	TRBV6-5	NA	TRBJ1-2	CASSYKGGRARGGYTF	TGTGCCAGCAGTTACAAAGGTGGCAGGGCTAGGGGAGGCTACACCTTC
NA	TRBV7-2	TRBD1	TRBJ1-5	CASSRTGGDQPQHF	TGTGCCAGCAGTCGGACAGGGGGCGACCAGCCCCAGCATTTT
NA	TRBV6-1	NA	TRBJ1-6	CASRLINSPLHF	TGTGCCAGCAGACTGATAAATTCACCCCTCCACTTT
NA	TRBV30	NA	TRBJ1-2	CAWSVPGRDGYTF	TGTGCCTGGAGTGTACCAGGGAGGGATGGCTACACCTTC
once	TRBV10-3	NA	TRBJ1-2	CAISEGGFNYGYTF	TGTGCCATCAGCGAAGGGGGGTTCAACTATGGCTACACCTTC
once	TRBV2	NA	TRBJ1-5	CAIDPLGGEPQHF	TGTGCCATCGATCCCCTCGGGGGGGAGCCCCAGCATTTT
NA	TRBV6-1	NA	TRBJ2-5	CASSEGFRILQETQYF	TGTGCCAGCAGTGAAGGGTTTAGGATCCTCCAAGAGACCCAGTACTTC
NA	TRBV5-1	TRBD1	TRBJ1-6	CASSETGARDSPLHF	TGCGCCAGCAGCGAGACAGGGGCACGTGATTCACCCCTCCACTTT
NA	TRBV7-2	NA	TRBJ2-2	CASSDPKGLNTGELFF	TGTGCCAGCAGCGATCCGAAGGGATTGAACACCGGGGAGCTGTTTTTT
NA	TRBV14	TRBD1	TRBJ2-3	CASSLPGQGTDTQYF	TGTGCCAGCAGCCTCCCGGGACAGGGCACAGATACGCAGTATTTT
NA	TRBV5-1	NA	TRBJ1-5	CASSLMTGDNQPQHF	TGCGCCAGCAGCTTGATGACTGGGGACAATCAGCCCCAGCATTTT
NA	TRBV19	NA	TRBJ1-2	CASSIERGANYGYTF	TGTGCCAGTAGTATAGAAAGGGGAGCTAACTATGGCTACACCTTC
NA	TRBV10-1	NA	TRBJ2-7	CVRIPGGGSYEQYF	TGCGTACGAATACCCGGAGGGGGCTCCTACGAGCAGTACTTC
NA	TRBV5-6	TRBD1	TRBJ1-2	CASSLGQGNYGYTF	TGTGCCAGCAGCTTGGGACAGGGAAACTATGGCTACACCTTC
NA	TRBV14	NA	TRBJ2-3	CASSPDSEDAQYF	TGTGCCAGCAGCCCGGACAGTGAAGATGCGCAGTATTTT
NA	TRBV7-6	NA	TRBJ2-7	CASSLDWSSYEQYF	TGTGCCAGCAGCTTAGATTGGAGCTCCTACGAGCAGTACTTC
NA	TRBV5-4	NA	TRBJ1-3	CASSSNDGRTPHF	TGTGCCAGCAGCTCCAATGACGGGCGGACTCCGCATTTT
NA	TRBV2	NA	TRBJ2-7	CASSAAAGHGYEQYF	TGTGCCAGCAGCGCTGCGGCAGGACATGGCTACGAGCAGTACTTC
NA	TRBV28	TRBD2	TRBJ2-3	CASKLAGGRTDTQYF	TGTGCCAGCAAACTAGCGGGAGGTAGAACAGATACGCAGTATTTT